The 30 T cell receptor beta chains reported below all come from one sample, sequenced in a study of Ad26.COV2.S vaccination and SARS-CoV-2 variants. The treatment here: some 20 received Ad26.COV2.S at low or high dose, single or two shots; roughly five received placebo; per-sample allocation not given. Sample collection was performed on day 63 after the first vaccine or placebo injection. Using immunoSEQ multiplex PCR, the repertoire was profiled, and TCRdb retains in-frame clones only, with some absent. The sample carries under 550,000 clones, around nine tenths recorded once. The source material was peripheral blood, sampled in a trial of Ad26.COV2.S vaccine versus placebo. The receptors come from a person between 18 and 65 years old who received the Ad26.COV2.S COVID-19 vaccine or a placebo.

The V gene is TRBV18, the J gene TRBJ1-4; D remains unclear. V lost 7 bases, J lost 7 bases, and 13 bases lay in between. The CDR3 extends over 13 amino acids. Germline assignment: CDR1 KGHSH and CDR2 LQKENI. The CDR3 nucleotides read TGTGCCAGCTACATCGGGCCTTCTGAAAAACTGTTTTTT. Translating gives CASYIGPSEKLFF.

The sample holds one count of this clone. The V call is TRBV19, the J call TRBJ1-4, with D hard to call. The CDR3 has 13 residues. The ends were cut back, 2 bases at V and 8 bases at J, with 9 bases in the middle. CDR1 is LNHDA and CDR2 is SQIVND in the germline V gene (reference sequence). CDR3 nucleotides: TGTGCCAGTAGTATACGGGAGGGCGAAAAACTGTTTTTT. Translated, it gives CASSIREGEKLFF.

CDR3 region: CASRIGLATYEQYF. The CDR3 coding sequence is TGTGCCAGCAGGATCGGACTAGCTACCTACGAGCAGTACTTC. This rearrangement joins TRBV27 to TRBJ2-7; 8 bases fit TRBD2. Unmatched junction bases numbered 6, after V lost 6 bases and J lost 2 bases. Germline V lookup: CDR1 MNHEY, CDR2 SMNVEV (reference sequence). The CDR3 length is 14 residues.

The rearrangement joins TRBV11-3 to TRBJ2-1; the D is unclear. The germline V gene encodes CDR1 SGHNT and CDR2 YENEEA. V lost 1 base, J lost 9 bases, and 10 bases lay in between. This CDR3 has 13 amino acids. CDR3 in DNA: TGTGCCAGCAGCTTAGGATTAAGAGGTGAGCAGTTCTTC. Translation gives CASSLGLRGEQFF. Complete variable domain (other parts from reference TRBV11-3 and TRBJ2-1): EAGVVQSPRYKIIEKKQPVAFWCNPISGHNTLYWYLQNLGQGPELLIRYENEEAVDDSQLPKDRFSAERLKGVDSTLKIQPAELGDSAVYLCASSLGLRGEQFFGPGTRLTVL.

This chain connects TRBV5-5 to TRBJ2-2, with D possibly matching TRBD1 (6 bases). The germline V gene encodes CDR1 SGHKS and CDR2 YYEKEE (reference sequence). V was clipped by 4 bases and J by 5 bases, with 15 bases between them. The CDR3 covers 15 residues. In DNA form, the CDR3 reads TGTGCCAGCAGCCTAGACAGGATCTGGACCGGGGAGCTGTTTTTT. Translated: CASSLDRIWTGELFF. The full variable domain, completed using reference TRBV5-5 and TRBJ2-2, is DAGVTQSPTHLIKTRGQQVTLRCSPISGHKSVSWYQQVLGQGPQFIFQYYEKEERGRGNFPDRFSARQFPNYSSELNVNALLLGDSALYLCASSLDRIWTGELFFGEGSRLTVL.

V usage is TRBV10-3 and J usage is TRBJ2-7; D may correspond to TRBD1 or TRBD2 (5 bases each). Between the trimmed V and J ends, which lost 1 base and 4 bases, there was a span of 17 bases. Germline V gives CDR1 ENHRY, CDR2 SYGVKD. The CDR3 length is 16 residues. The CDR3 DNA sequence: TGTGCCATCAGTGAGTTGGACGGGGCTGGGGGATACGAGCAGTACTTC. Protein product: CAISELDGAGGYEQYF.

This clone showed up just a few times. The V gene is TRBV7-3, the J gene TRBJ2-1; no clear D gene. The CDR3 runs 14 residues. V was pared by 6 bases and J by 10 bases, with 19 bases between. Germline CDR1 SGHTA, CDR2 FQGTGA. This CDR3 reads CASSSDPSAVEQFF. The CDR3 DNA follows: TGTGCCAGCAGTTCGGACCCGTCGGCGGTGGAGCAGTTCTTC.

The chain joins TRBV19 to TRBJ1-5; no definite D call. There are 15 residues in the CDR3. Between the trimmed V and J ends, which lost 1 base and 0 bases, there was a span of 7 bases. Germline V gene data show CDR1 as LNHDA and CDR2 as SQIVND (reference sequence). The CDR3 region has the DNA TGTGCCAGTAGTATAGGCTATTTTAGCAATCAGCCCCAGCATTTT. Amino acids: CASSIGYFSNQPQHF. The full variable domain, completed using reference TRBV19 and TRBJ1-5, is DGGITQSPKYLFRKEGQNVTLSCEQNLNHDAMYWYRQDPGQGLRLIYYSQIVNDFQKGDIAEGYSVSREKKESFPLTVTSAQKNPTAFYLCASSIGYFSNQPQHFGDGTRLSIL.

The genes are TRBV15 and TRBJ1-1, with no clear D. The V end was cut by 1 base, the J end by 0 bases, with 12 bases between. The CDR3 spans 16 residues. Germline lookup yields CDR1 LNHNV and CDR2 YYDKDF (reference sequence). The CDR3 nucleotides are TGTGCCACCAGCAGAGGGTACGAGGCGCTGAACACTGAAGCTTTCTTT. It translates to CATSRGYEALNTEAFF. Combining the CDR3 with reference TRBV15 and TRBJ1-1 gives the whole variable domain DAMVIQNPRYQVTQFGKPVTLSCSQTLNHNVMYWYQQKSSQAPKLLFHYYDKDFNNEADTPDNFQSRRPNTSFCFLDIRSPGLGDTAMYLCATSRGYEALNTEAFFGQGTRLTVV.

This sequence joins TRBV30 and TRBJ1-1; the match to TRBD1 covers 7 bases. Per the germline V gene, CDR1 is GTSNPN and CDR2 is SVGIG (reference sequence). This CDR3 is 12 amino acids long. After removal of 3 bases from V and 4 bases from J, the junction contained 2 bases not matched to a gene. This CDR3 is CAWRQGFTEAFF. CDR3 nucleotide sequence: TGTGCCTGGAGACAGGGGTTCACTGAAGCTTTCTTT.

Comments on this clone: A junction boundary mismatches the germline segment, possibly from a read error. This chain connects TRBV7-2 to TRBJ2-7, with TRBD1 matching 10 bases. Germline V gene lookup returns CDR1 SGHTA and CDR2 FQGNSA. There are 11 residues in the CDR3. The CDR3 bases are TGTGCCAGCAGCTTCCGGGACAGGGGTTCCTTC. Translation: CASSFRDRGSF.

The CDR3 reads CATSRSTGLNQPQHF. The CDR3 bases are TGTGCCACCAGCAGAAGTACAGGTCTCAATCAGCCCCAGCATTTT. This sequence joins TRBV15 and TRBJ1-5; possibly TRBD1 for D (5 bases). V lost 2 bases and J lost 3, with 11 bases in between. Germline loops: CDR1 LNHNV, CDR2 YYDKDF (reference sequence). The CDR3 totals 15 residues.

Notes on this clone: Other DNA sequences within the sample encode an identical CDR3. The rearrangement links TRBV4-3 to TRBJ2-2; D unresolved. The germline V gene encodes CDR1 LGHNA and CDR2 YSLEER. V was trimmed by 1 base and J by 2 bases, leaving 5 bases between them. The CDR3 is 14 residues long. The CDR3 is CASSQGPNTGELFF. The CDR3 DNA reads as TGCGCCAGCAGCCAAGGCCCTAACACCGGGGAGCTGTTTTTT.

This chain links TRBV19 with TRBJ1-1; D unresolved. The CDR3 is 13 amino acids. V was clipped by 4 bases and J by 0 bases, with 6 bases between them. Germline V gene sequence: CDR1 LNHDA, CDR2 SQIVND (reference sequence). CDR3 DNA: TGTGCCAGTAGTACTCAGGTGAACACTGAAGCTTTCTTT. Translated, it gives CASSTQVNTEAFF.

This chain uses TRBV4-1 with TRBJ2-3, with a tentative D call TRBD1 (5 bases). From germline, CDR1 is MGHRA and CDR2 YSYEKL. The CDR3 length is 16 residues. V lost 0 bases, J lost 4 bases, and 14 bases lay in between. The DNA for the CDR3 is TGCGCCAGCAGCCAAGATGGGGCCTTGACCCCAGATACGCAGTATTTT. Its protein is CASSQDGALTPDTQYF.

This rearrangement joins TRBV7-8 to TRBJ2-7, with a weak D call TRBD1 (6 bases). The V gene's germline CDR1 is SGHVS and CDR2 FQNEAQ. The ends were cut back, 5 bases at V and 4 bases at J, with 18 bases in the middle. The CDR3 contains 15 residues. As DNA, the CDR3 is TGTGCCAGCAGCGAGTTGACAGGATTAAATTACGAGCAGTACTTC. Protein product: CASSELTGLNYEQYF.

The V and J genes are TRBV19 and TRBJ2-2; D is perhaps TRBD2 (5 bases). The CDR3 is 15 residues long. Trimming cost V 4 bases and J 4 bases, with 13 bases left between them. Germline lookup yields CDR1 LNHDA and CDR2 SQIVND (reference sequence). CDR3 amino acids: CASSTPSFPTGELFF. The CDR3 nucleotides read TGTGCCAGTAGTACACCTAGCTTTCCCACCGGGGAGCTGTTTTTT. Full variable domain (rest looked up from reference TRBV19 and TRBJ2-2): DGGITQSPKYLFRKEGQNVTLSCEQNLNHDAMYWYRQDPGQGLRLIYYSQIVNDFQKGDIAEGYSVSREKKESFPLTVTSAQKNPTAFYLCASSTPSFPTGELFFGEGSRLTVL.

V usage is TRBV6-5 and J usage is TRBJ2-5, with D perhaps TRBD1 (6 bases). Germline V gene lookup returns CDR1 MNHEY and CDR2 SVGAGI. V dropped 0 bases and J dropped 2 bases, with 10 bases sitting between them. The CDR3 sequence is 15 residues long. Here the CDR3 DNA reads TGTGCCAGCAGTTACTCGAGGGACATTCAAGAGACCCAGTACTTC. It yields the protein CASSYSRDIQETQYF.

The chain recombines TRBV7-2 with TRBJ2-3; 10 bases match TRBD2. With V trimmed by 5 bases and J by 4 bases, 9 bases remained unmatched. There are 16 residues in the CDR3. Germline assignment: CDR1 SGHTA and CDR2 FQGNSA. The CDR3 reads CASSDGLAVEADTQYF. The CDR3 nucleotides read TGTGCCAGCAGCGATGGACTAGCGGTGGAGGCAGATACGCAGTATTTT. Supplemented by reference TRBV7-2 and TRBJ2-3, the full variable domain reads GAGVSQSPSNKVTEKGKDVELRCDPISGHTALYWYRQSLGQGLEFLIYFQGNSAPDKSGLPSDRFSAERTGGSVSTLTIQRTQQEDSAVYLCASSDGLAVEADTQYFGPGTRLTVL.

The V gene is TRBV6-5, the J gene TRBJ1-4; no firm D call. V lost 0 bases to trimming and J lost 1 base, with 9 bases between them. The CDR3 is 16 residues long. The germline CDR1 and CDR2 sequences are MNHEY and SVGAGI. CDR3 sequence reads: CASSYSNHRTNEKLFF. The CDR3 region has the DNA TGTGCCAGCAGTTACTCGAATCACCGAACTAATGAAAAACTGTTTTTT.

The chain recombines TRBV5-6 with TRBJ1-5, with D unresolved. The CDR3 is made up of 12 amino acids. V was trimmed by 4 bases and J by 10 bases, leaving 12 bases between them. Germline V CDR1 and CDR2: SGHDT, YYEEEE. The chain's CDR3 is CASSPSGGPQHF. The DNA of the CDR3 is TGTGCCAGCAGCCCGTCTGGTGGACCCCAGCATTTT. Supplemented by reference TRBV5-6 and TRBJ1-5, the full variable domain reads DAGVTQSPTHLIKTRGQQVTLRCSPKSGHDTVSWYQQALGQGPQFIFQYYEEEERQRGNFPDRFSGHQFPNYSSELNVNALLLGDSALYLCASSPSGGPQHFGDGTRLSIL.

A single count supports this clone. The chain links TRBV7-9 to TRBJ1-2; maybe TRBD1 (5 bases). With 6 bases removed from V and 7 bases from J, the gap between germline ends came to 18 bases. CDR1 and CDR2 from the germline V gene are SEHNR and FQNEAQ (reference sequence). There are 14 residues in the CDR3. Written as DNA, the CDR3 is TGTGCCAGCAGTCCGGCCGGCCGGACAACTGGCTACACCTTC. Translation gives CASSPAGRTTGYTF.

Note on this clone: At the DNA level, this CDR3 is encoded by other sequences in the same sample as well. This rearrangement joins TRBV9 to TRBJ1-5, with D unclear. Trimming removed 0 bases from V and 0 bases from J, with 4 bases in between. CDR1 is SGDLS and CDR2 is YYNGEE in the germline V gene. The CDR3 runs 14 residues. Here the CDR3 reads CASSVGGSNQPQHF. The CDR3 DNA is TGTGCCAGCAGCGTAGGGGGTAGCAATCAGCCCCAGCATTTT.

This sequence joins TRBV30 and TRBJ1-6; the match to TRBD1 covers 9 bases. The length of the CDR3 is 14 residues. Germline V CDR1 and CDR2: GTSNPN, SVGIG (reference sequence). V was clipped by 4 bases and J by 7 bases; unmatched bases: 5. The CDR3: CAWTNRGPNSPLHF. CDR3 sequence (DNA): TGTGCCTGGACGAACAGGGGGCCAAATTCACCCCTCCACTTT.

The J gene is TRBJ2-1, the V gene TRBV9; D is perhaps TRBD2 (5 bases). The CDR3 contains 15 residues. The V and J ends lost 0 bases and 0 bases respectively, with 7 bases between them. Germline lookup yields CDR1 SGDLS and CDR2 YYNGEE. The CDR3 DNA reads as TGTGCCAGCAGCGTAGTGGCGGGCTCCTACAATGAGCAGTTCTTC. Encoded protein: CASSVVAGSYNEQFF.

V and J are TRBV5-1 and TRBJ1-1; possibly TRBD1 for D (6 bases). Germline assignment: CDR1 SGHRS and CDR2 YFSETQ. Trimming took off 2 bases at V and 1 base at J, with 9 bases between the two ends. The CDR3 totals 14 residues. This CDR3 reads CASSFGQTNTEAFF. CDR3 coding DNA: TGCGCCAGCAGCTTTGGACAGACGAACACTGAAGCTTTCTTT.

V gene TRBV10-3 combines with J gene TRBJ2-7; D not resolved. Germline V CDR1 and CDR2: ENHRY, SYGVKD. V gave up 4 bases and J gave up 7 bases, with 8 bases separating them. The CDR3 has 11 amino acids. The CDR3 spells CAISAFGEQYF. Here the CDR3 DNA reads TGTGCCATCAGTGCCTTCGGGGAGCAGTACTTC.

The genes are TRBV6-5 and TRBJ1-1; 7 bases align to TRBD1. Germline V gives CDR1 MNHEY, CDR2 SVGAGI. Trimming at V came to 5 bases and at J to 3 bases, leaving 9 bases not matched to a gene. CDR3 length: 15 amino acids. The CDR3 loop reads CASSHRGVVDTEAFF. Written as DNA, the CDR3 is TGTGCCAGCAGTCACAGGGGAGTTGTGGACACTGAAGCTTTCTTT.

The chain is built from TRBV29-1 and TRBJ1-5, with TRBD1 identical over 9 bases. The CDR3 spans 13 residues. Per germline, CDR1 SQVTM and CDR2 ANQGSEA. V lost 7 bases, J lost 7 bases, and 8 bases stayed unmatched. CDR3 amino acids: CSAATGGGQPQHF. CDR3 sequence (DNA): TGCAGCGCCGCAACAGGGGGCGGACAGCCCCAGCATTTT.

V is TRBV27 and J is TRBJ2-7, with D uncertain. Trimming pared 2 bases from V and 4 bases from J, leaving 15 bases between. CDR3 length: 15 residues. Germline V gene lookup returns CDR1 MNHEY and CDR2 SMNVEV (reference sequence). The CDR3 loop is CASSLHGLGSYEQYF. CDR3 DNA sequence: TGTGCCAGCAGTTTACATGGCCTCGGATCTTACGAGCAGTACTTC.